The present TCR beta chain was sequenced within a study of blood T cells in healthy people across ages. With respect to this clonotype: The target antigen is unknown.

Notes on the study in general: There was no known CMV status for donors, so expanded clonotype changes were possibly confounded. Versus aged donors, long-lived donors had higher diversity and more naive CD4+ cells.

Combining a sample-barcoded 5' primer with a J-beta primer mix, a second PCR ran for roughly 7 to 12 cycles. A single record per CDR3 protein comes from TCRdb applying MiXCR to the 5' RACE reads. The table includes approximately 350,000 distinct CDR3 sequences, about half detected once. V gave up 2 bases and J gave up 7 bases; unmatched junction bases: 16. This CDR3 comprises 18 residues. Germline V lookup: CDR1 SGHTA, CDR2 FQGNSA. The specimen sequenced was blood. V usage is TRBV7-2 and J usage is TRBJ2-1; 8 bases map to TRBD2. This TCR derives from a man between 60 and 75 years old in good health. The CDR3 spells CASSLQGWTSSVFNEQFF. The CDR3 region has the DNA TGTGCCAGCAGCTTACAAGGCTGGACTAGCAGTGTTTTTAATGAGCAGTTCTTC.